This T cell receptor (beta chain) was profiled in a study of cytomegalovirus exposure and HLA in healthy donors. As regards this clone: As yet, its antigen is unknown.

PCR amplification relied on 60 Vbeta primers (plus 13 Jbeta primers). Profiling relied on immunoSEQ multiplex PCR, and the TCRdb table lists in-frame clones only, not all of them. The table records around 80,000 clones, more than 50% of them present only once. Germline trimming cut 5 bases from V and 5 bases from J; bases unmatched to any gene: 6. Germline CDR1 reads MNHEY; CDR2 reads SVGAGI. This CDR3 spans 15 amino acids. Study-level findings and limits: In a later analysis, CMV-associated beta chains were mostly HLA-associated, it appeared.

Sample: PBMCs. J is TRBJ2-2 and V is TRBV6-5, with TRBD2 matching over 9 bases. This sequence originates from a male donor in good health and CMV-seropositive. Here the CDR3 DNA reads TGTGCCAGCAGTGGCGGCGGGGGGGGGACCGGGGAGCTGTTTTTT. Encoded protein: CASSGGGGGTGELFF.